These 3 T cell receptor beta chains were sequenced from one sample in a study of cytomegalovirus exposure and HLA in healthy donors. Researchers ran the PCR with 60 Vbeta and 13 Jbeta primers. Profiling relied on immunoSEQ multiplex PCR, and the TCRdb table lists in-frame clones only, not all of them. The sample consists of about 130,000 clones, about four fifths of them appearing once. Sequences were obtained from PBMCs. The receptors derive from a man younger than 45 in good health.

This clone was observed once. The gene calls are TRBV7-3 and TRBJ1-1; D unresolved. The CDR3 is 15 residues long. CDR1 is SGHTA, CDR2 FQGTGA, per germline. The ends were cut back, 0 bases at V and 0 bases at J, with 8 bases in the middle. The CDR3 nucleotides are TGTGCCAGCAGCTTAACTGCGGCCATGAACACTGAAGCTTTCTTT. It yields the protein CASSLTAAMNTEAFF.

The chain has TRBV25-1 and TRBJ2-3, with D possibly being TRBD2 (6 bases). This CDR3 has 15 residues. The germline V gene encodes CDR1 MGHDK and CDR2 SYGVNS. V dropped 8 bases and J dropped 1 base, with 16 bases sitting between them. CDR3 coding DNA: TGTGCCAGCCGTGGCGGAGCGGGTCGCACAGATACGCAGTATTTT. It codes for CASRGGAGRTDTQYF.

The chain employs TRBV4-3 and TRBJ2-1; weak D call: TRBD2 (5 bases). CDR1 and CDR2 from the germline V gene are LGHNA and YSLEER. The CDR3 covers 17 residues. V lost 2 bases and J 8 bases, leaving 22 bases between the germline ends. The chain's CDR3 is CASSQTGEPLIHHEQFF. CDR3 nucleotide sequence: TGCGCCAGCAGCCAAACTGGGGAGCCCCTAATTCACCATGAGCAGTTCTTC.